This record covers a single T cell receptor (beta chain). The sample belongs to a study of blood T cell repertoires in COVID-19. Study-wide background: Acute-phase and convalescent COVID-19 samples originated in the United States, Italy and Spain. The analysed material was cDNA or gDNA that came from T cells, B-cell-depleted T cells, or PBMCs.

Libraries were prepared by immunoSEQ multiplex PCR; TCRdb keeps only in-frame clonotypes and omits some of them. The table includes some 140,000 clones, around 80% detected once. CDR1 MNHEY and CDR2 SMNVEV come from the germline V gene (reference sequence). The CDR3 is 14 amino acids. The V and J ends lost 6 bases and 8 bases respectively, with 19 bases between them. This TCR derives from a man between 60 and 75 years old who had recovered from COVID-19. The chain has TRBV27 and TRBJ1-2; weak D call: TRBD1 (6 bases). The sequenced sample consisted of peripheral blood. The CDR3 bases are TGTGCCAGCAGACTTACAGGGAATTGGGACGGCTACACCTTC. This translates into CASRLTGNWDGYTF.